This T cell receptor (beta chain) originates from a study of neurological immune-mediated disorders. The CDR3 consists of 14 residues. The germline CDR1 and CDR2 sequences are SGHVS and FQNEAQ. With V trimmed by 5 bases and J by 5 bases, 9 bases remained unmatched. The unsorted libraries originated from 2 million PBMCs that had been stored at -80 C. This clonotype is classed as large. Per sequencing run, 15-18 subjects together gave over 170 million TCR-beta sequences. TCRdb re-derived calls from the 5' RACE reads in MiXCR, one entry per CDR3 protein. This table holds 66,000 or so distinct CDR3 sequences, under 5% found once.

Sequencing was carried out using PBMCs. The chain couples TRBV7-8 to TRBJ2-7, with 7 bases lining up with TRBD1. The sequence came from a man aged 25-40 years with multiple sclerosis. CDR3 sequence reads: CASSPHRGWDEQYV. CDR3 nucleotides: TGTGCCAGCAGCCCCCACAGGGGTTGGGACGAGCAGTACGTC.